Listed below are T cell receptor beta chains from one sample, sequenced in a study of early T cells in non-severe SARS-CoV-2 infection. MiXCR, run by TCRdb on the 5' RACE reads, gives a single entry per CDR3 protein. In the table there are approximately 70,000 distinct CDR3 sequences, about a tenth of which are singletons. This sample comprised whole blood, obtained at baseline. The receptors originated from an adult who was a healthcare worker with PCR-confirmed SARS-CoV-2 infection or an uninfected control (not recorded which). CDR3s include the opening cysteine and the closing phenylalanine or tryptophan. A D gene is named only where the DNA matches it firmly. Clone size is given for some rows only: seen once, a few or many times, or a class if the clone is expanded.

clone_size	v_call	d_call	j_call	cdr3_aa	cdr3_nt
few	TRBV12-3/TRBV12-4	TRBD1	TRBJ2-3	CASSLGTGGADTQYF	TGTGCCAGCAGCCTCGGGACAGGGGGGGCAGATACGCAGTATTTT
few	TRBV10-2	.	TRBJ2-7	CASKKDVGYEQYF	TGCGCCAGCAAGAAGGACGTAGGCTACGAGCAGTACTTC
few	TRBV3-1	.	TRBJ1-1	CASSRGPGNTEAFF	TGTGCCAGCAGTCGGGGTCCAGGGAACACTGAAGCTTTCTTT
few	TRBV18	.	TRBJ1-2	CASSPRAGTNYGYTF	TGTGCCAGCTCACCACGGGCAGGTACTAACTATGGCTACACCTTC
few	TRBV12-3/TRBV12-4	TRBD1	TRBJ2-1	CASSGEQGARDEQFF	TGTGCCAGCAGTGGGGAACAGGGGGCGCGCGATGAGCAGTTCTTC
.	TRBV28	TRBD2	TRBJ2-7	CASSLAGGSSGQYF	TGTGCCAGCAGCCTAGCGGGGGGGAGCTCGGGGCAGTACTTC
many	TRBV15	.	TRBJ2-1	CATSRVSPSGEGYNEQFF	TGTGCCACCAGCAGAGTATCCCCTTCAGGGGAAGGGTACAATGAGCAGTTCTTC
many	TRBV7-2	.	TRBJ1-6	CASSISGFNSPLHF	TGTGCCAGCAGCATCTCCGGGTTTAATTCACCCCTCCACTTT
many	TRBV5-4	TRBD1	TRBJ2-2	CASSLGTRGRTGELFF	TGTGCCAGCAGCTTGGGTACCAGGGGGCGAACCGGGGAGCTGTTTTTT
.	TRBV20-1	.	TRBJ1-1	CSARFSQGGTEAFF	TGCAGTGCTAGGTTTTCGCAGGGTGGGACTGAAGCTTTCTTT
many	TRBV7-3	.	TRBJ1-6	CASTPLLYSPLHF	TGTGCCAGCACCCCCCTTTTGTATTCACCCCTCCACTTT
.	TRBV6-2/TRBV6-3	TRBD2	TRBJ2-1	CASVRGEYNEQFF	TGTGCCAGCGTGCGGGGGGAGTACAATGAGCAGTTCTTC
many	TRBV9	TRBD2	TRBJ2-5	CASSPMGLAGRETQYF	TGTGCCAGCAGCCCGATGGGACTAGCGGGACGGGAGACCCAGTACTTC
many	TRBV5-6	.	TRBJ1-5	CASSLRGQPQHF	TGTGCCAGCAGCTTGAGGGGGCAGCCCCAGCATTTT
.	TRBV29-1	.	TRBJ1-1	CSVPGTGTEAFF	TGCAGCGTTCCCGGGACGGGCACTGAAGCTTTCTTT
.	TRBV21-1	.	TRBJ1-5	CASSKAGQGGHLQGKPQHF	TGTGCCAGCAGCAAAGCAGGACAGGGGGGACATCTCCAGGGGAAGCCCCAGCATTTT
few	TRBV25-1	.	TRBJ2-7	CASSSKEPLMHEQYF	TGTGCCAGCAGCTCCAAAGAGCCTCTCATGCACGAGCAGTACTTC
.	TRBV6-4	.	TRBJ2-1	CASSERATGRANEQFF	TGTGCCAGCAGTGAGAGGGCGACAGGGAGGGCCAATGAGCAGTTCTTC
.	TRBV6-1	.	TRBJ1-1	CASSEVRRITEAFF	TGTGCCAGCAGTGAAGTTAGAAGGATCACTGAAGCTTTCTTT
.	TRBV20-1	.	TRBJ1-6	CSASPDGSVSSPLHF	TGCAGTGCTAGCCCTGATGGCTCCGTTAGTTCACCCCTCCACTTT
few	TRBV7-3	.	TRBJ2-2	CASSLQGSSPTYTGELFF	TGTGCCAGCAGCTTACAGGGCTCCAGCCCAACATACACCGGGGAGCTGTTTTTT
.	TRBV12-3/TRBV12-4	.	TRBJ2-1	CASSSGTDNEQFF	TGTGCCAGCAGTTCGGGCACAGACAATGAGCAGTTCTTC
few	TRBV20-1	TRBD1	TRBJ1-2	CSARRGTGGGYGYTF	TGCAGTGCTAGGCGAGGGACAGGGGGCGGCTATGGCTACACCTTC
.	TRBV5-6	.	TRBJ2-3	CASSLWQGSTDTQYF	TGTGCCAGCAGCTTGTGGCAGGGGAGCACAGATACGCAGTATTTT
.	TRBV19	.	TRBJ1-5	CASSTQAGQPQHF	TGTGCCAGTAGTACGCAGGCCGGGCAGCCCCAGCATTTT
.	TRBV7-2	.	TRBJ1-1	CASSTQQGLEAFF	TGTGCCAGCAGCACCCAACAGGGTCTTGAAGCTTTCTTT
many	TRBV20-1	.	TRBJ2-7	CSARDSAKLYEQYF	TGCAGTGCTAGGGACAGTGCAAAACTTTACGAGCAGTACTTC
few	TRBV6-1	TRBD1	TRBJ2-3	CASSERRGTGDPDTQYF	TGTGCCAGCAGTGAAAGGCGAGGGACAGGGGACCCAGATACGCAGTATTTT
few	TRBV18	.	TRBJ2-5	CASSPGRGTETQYF	TGTGCCAGCTCACCGGGCAGGGGAACAGAGACCCAGTACTTC
.	TRBV5-1	.	TRBJ1-4	CASRDGRETNEKLFF	TGCGCCAGCAGAGACGGGCGGGAAACTAATGAAAAACTGTTTTTT
.	TRBV29-1	.	TRBJ2-3	CSVEGDRRGTDTQYF	TGCAGCGTTGAAGGGGATAGGCGGGGCACAGATACGCAGTATTTT
.	TRBV5-1	TRBD1	TRBJ2-7	CASSFTGTGGYEQYF	TGCGCCAGCAGCTTTACCGGGACAGGGGGCTACGAGCAGTACTTC
many	TRBV20-1	.	TRBJ1-5	CSARDGGGWDNQPQHF	TGCAGTGCTAGAGATGGAGGCGGTTGGGACAATCAGCCCCAGCATTTT
.	TRBV27	.	TRBJ1-6	CASSSVGGEGSTLHF	TGTGCCAGCAGTTCAGTTGGGGGAGAGGGATCTACCCTCCACTTT
many	TRBV11-2	.	TRBJ2-1	CASSLRRLFNEQFF	TGTGCCAGCAGCTTGAGGCGGCTTTTCAATGAGCAGTTCTTC
few	TRBV7-3	TRBD1	TRBJ2-3	CASSVAGTGGTDTQYF	TGTGCCAGCAGCGTAGCCGGGACAGGGGGCACAGATACGCAGTATTTT
.	TRBV3-1	TRBD2	TRBJ2-3	CASSPMAGDSTDTQYF	TGTGCCAGCAGCCCCATGGCGGGGGATAGCACAGATACGCAGTATTTT
few	TRBV7-9	.	TRBJ2-7	CASSTPDSLYEQYF	TGTGCCAGCAGTACCCCGGACAGCCTCTACGAGCAGTACTTC
.	TRBV3-1	.	TRBJ1-6	CASSLNLAGNNSPLHF	TGTGCCAGCAGCCTTAATCTAGCAGGAAATAATTCACCCCTCCACTTT
few	TRBV7-2	.	TRBJ2-3	CASSLEKGGFQYF	TGTGCCAGCAGCTTAGAAAAGGGGGGATTTCAGTATTTT
few	TRBV6-6	.	TRBJ1-6	CASSYSQGRNSPLHF	TGTGCCAGCAGTTACTCGCAGGGGCGTAATTCACCCCTCCACTTT
.	TRBV9	.	TRBJ2-3	CASSPQGGTQYF	TGTGCCAGCAGCCCCCAGGGGGGAACGCAGTATTTT